Sequencing of this T cell receptor beta chain was carried out in a study of blood T cell repertoires in COVID-19. V lost 7 bases to trimming and J lost 1 base; unmatched junction nucleotides: 6. The CDR3 is 15 residues long. The germline V gene has CDR1 LNHDA and CDR2 SQIVND (reference sequence). In the study's own analysis: How many nucleated cells were present was estimated from reference gene primer amplification. TCRdb's table, derived via immunoSEQ multiplex PCR, lists solely in-frame clones and lacks some. Clone size and the V and J calls come from that table; the DNA yielded D and trimming. The sample lists roughly 320,000 clones; just under 90% were seen once.

The TCR originated in a woman in her forties or fifties with COVID-19, enrolled during active disease. V and J are TRBV19 and TRBJ2-2; 7 bases agree with TRBD1. Sequenced sample: peripheral blood. The CDR3 sequence is CASKADRMNTGELFF. CDR3 nucleotides: TGTGCCAGTAAAGCGGACAGGATGAACACCGGGGAGCTGTTTTTT.